The 14 T cell receptor beta chains listed next were all sequenced from one sample in a study of shared clonotypes between healthy human individuals. Data came from immunoSEQ multiplex PCR; TCRdb stores just in-frame clones and leaves some out. The data contain 730,000 or so clones, 55% to 75% of them singletons. Sample: memory CD4+ T cells sorted from blood. Subset reported: CD45RA-negative fraction. These receptors came from a woman in her twenties or thirties in good health.

This chain uses TRBV5-1 with TRBJ2-7, with D maybe TRBD2 (7 bases). CDR1 is SGHRS and CDR2 is YFSETQ in the germline V gene. This CDR3 has 14 amino acids. Trimming cost V 5 bases and J 6 bases, with 18 bases left between them. The CDR3 region is CASRGASGISEQYF. DNA for the CDR3: TGCGCCAGCAGGGGGGCCAGCGGGATCAGCGAGCAGTACTTC.

A remark on this clone: At the DNA level, this CDR3 is encoded by other sequences in the same sample as well. This chain joins TRBV9 and TRBJ2-3; D uncertain. The CDR3 totals 14 residues. Trimming pared 0 bases from V and 2 bases from J, leaving 7 bases between. Per germline, CDR1 SGDLS and CDR2 YYNGEE. The CDR3 is CASSVGTPTDTQYF. The CDR3, as DNA: TGTGCCAGCAGCGTAGGTACCCCCACAGATACGCAGTATTTT. Looking up the rest from reference TRBV9 and TRBJ2-3 gives the full variable domain: DSGVTQTPKHLITATGQRVTLRCSPRSGDLSVYWYQQSLDQGLQFLIQYYNGEERAKGNILERFSAQQFPDLHSELNLSSLELGDSALYFCASSVGTPTDTQYFGPGTRLTVL.

The chain uses TRBV5-1 and TRBJ2-2; D may be TRBD2 (6 bases). Trimming cost V 5 bases and J 1 base, with 18 bases left between them. The length of the CDR3 is 17 residues. CDR1 and CDR2 from the germline V gene are SGHRS and YFSETQ. CDR3 in amino acids: CASSPEGFLQNTGELFF. The CDR3 bases are TGCGCCAGCAGTCCGGAGGGGTTCCTCCAGAACACCGGGGAGCTGTTTTTT.

This chain uses TRBV6-5 with TRBJ1-2; the D is unclear. V lost 0 bases to trimming and J lost 6 bases, with 14 bases between them. CDR3 length equals 15 residues. CDR1 and CDR2 (germline): MNHEY, SVGAGI. For the CDR3, the DNA is TGTGCCAGCAGTTACTCGATTGGGGAGAGAGATGGCTACACCTTC. Residues: CASSYSIGERDGYTF.

V gene TRBV18 combines with J gene TRBJ1-1; 7 bases map to TRBD1. The CDR3 extends over 13 amino acids. The V gene's germline CDR1 is KGHSH and CDR2 LQKENI. V gave up 4 bases and J gave up 5 bases; unmatched junction bases: 4. The CDR3 DNA reads as TGTGCCAGCTCACAGGGGACAGAAACTGAAGCTTTCTTT. Translating gives CASSQGTETEAFF.

The CDR3 region is CASSPYSISEQYF. CDR3 in DNA: TGTGCCAGCTCACCATATTCCATTTCCGAGCAGTACTTC. The chain has TRBV18 and TRBJ2-7; no firm D call. Germline CDR1 KGHSH, CDR2 LQKENI. Trimming left V 2 bases short and J 6 bases short, with 11 bases between. This CDR3 contains 13 residues.

This clone showed up just once. The CDR3 DNA is TGTGCCAGCAGGGACACCGGGACTTGGCAGTACTTC. The encoded protein is CASRDTGTWQYF. The rearrangement uses TRBV2 and TRBJ2-7, with a weak D call TRBD2 (6 bases). The V end lost 6 bases, the J end lost 9 bases, and 15 bases lay between the germline ends. The CDR3 length is 12 residues. Germline V gene data show CDR1 as SNHLY and CDR2 as FYNNEI.

This chain connects TRBV28 to TRBJ1-4; D ambiguous. The ends were cut back, 4 bases at V and 7 bases at J, with 7 bases in the middle. This CDR3 region has 12 residues. Germline V gene data show CDR1 as MDHEN and CDR2 as SYDVKM. DNA for the CDR3: TGTGCCAGCAGTTGGACGGTTGAAAAACTGTTTTTT. Translation: CASSWTVEKLFF.

The chain links TRBV11-3 to TRBJ2-2; possibly TRBD2 for D (6 bases). Germline V gives CDR1 SGHNT, CDR2 YENEEA. Trimming pared 1 base from V and 6 bases from J, leaving 9 bases between. There are 14 residues in the CDR3. The CDR3 sequence is CASSLGGEAGELFF. In DNA form, the CDR3 reads TGTGCCAGCAGCTTAGGAGGGGAGGCCGGGGAGCTGTTTTTT. Together with reference TRBV11-3 and TRBJ2-2, the CDR3 gives the full variable domain: EAGVVQSPRYKIIEKKQPVAFWCNPISGHNTLYWYLQNLGQGPELLIRYENEEAVDDSQLPKDRFSAERLKGVDSTLKIQPAELGDSAVYLCASSLGGEAGELFFGEGSRLTVL.

The genes are TRBV28 and TRBJ1-2; maybe TRBD1 (6 bases). CDR1 MDHEN and CDR2 SYDVKM come from the germline V gene. Trimming removed 10 bases at V and 4 bases at J, with 16 bases between. The CDR3 is 13 residues long. CDR3 residues: CATKETGFYGYTF. CDR3 sequence (DNA): TGTGCCACCAAGGAAACAGGGTTCTATGGCTACACCTTC.

The chain links TRBV4-1 to TRBJ2-7; 8 bases agree with TRBD1. The CDR3 spans 16 residues. The trim removed 0 bases at V and 6 bases at J, leaving 10 bases unmatched. Germline values: CDR1 MGHRA, CDR2 YSYEKL. The CDR3 nucleotides read TGCGCCAGCAGCCAAGAAAGGACAGGGTTAGGGGGCGAGCAGTACTTC. Its protein is CASSQERTGLGGEQYF.

In DNA, the CDR3 is TGTGCCAGCAGTGAGTCGGGGAACAATGAGCAGTTCTTC. The encoded protein is CASSESGNNEQFF. The V call is TRBV25-1, the J call TRBJ2-1, with D perhaps matching TRBD2 (5 bases). V was cut by 3 bases and J by 5 bases, with 8 bases left in between. Looked up from germline, CDR1 is MGHDK and CDR2 is SYGVNS. The CDR3 has 13 residues.

The chain carries TRBV10-1 and TRBJ2-3, with 12 bases that match TRBD2. With 4 bases clipped from V and 2 bases from J, the junction kept 4 bases outside the gene matches. This CDR3 spans 16 amino acids. Per the germline V gene, CDR1 is WNHNN and CDR2 is SYGVQD (reference sequence). The CDR3 nucleotides are TGCGCCAGCAGTGTGGCTAGCGGGAGGGACACAGATACGCAGTATTTT. It yields the protein CASSVASGRDTDTQYF.

This chain uses TRBV2 with TRBJ2-2, with D possibly TRBD1 on 6 matching bases. The CDR3 has 14 amino acids. Germline V lookup: CDR1 SNHLY, CDR2 FYNNEI. V lost 3 bases to trimming and J lost 6 bases, with 11 bases between them. CDR3 residues: CASSELQGAGELFF. The CDR3 DNA follows: TGTGCCAGCAGTGAGTTACAGGGCGCCGGGGAGCTGTTTTTT.